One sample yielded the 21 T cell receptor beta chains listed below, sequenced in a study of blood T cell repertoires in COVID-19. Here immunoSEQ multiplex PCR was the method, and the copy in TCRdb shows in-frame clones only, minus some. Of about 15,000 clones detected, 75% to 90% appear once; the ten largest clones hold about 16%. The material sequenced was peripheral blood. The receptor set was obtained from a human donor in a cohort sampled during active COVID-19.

The CDR3 loop reads CASSWYRGRRSYEQYF. The CDR3 nucleotides read TGTGCCAGCAGCTGGTACAGGGGGCGACGTTCCTACGAGCAGTACTTC. This chain connects TRBV7-2 to TRBJ2-7, with 9 positions matching TRBD1. CDR1 is SGHTA and CDR2 is FQGNSA in the germline V gene. This CDR3 is 16 amino acids long. Trimming removed 4 bases from V and 1 base from J; junction bases left unmatched: 8.

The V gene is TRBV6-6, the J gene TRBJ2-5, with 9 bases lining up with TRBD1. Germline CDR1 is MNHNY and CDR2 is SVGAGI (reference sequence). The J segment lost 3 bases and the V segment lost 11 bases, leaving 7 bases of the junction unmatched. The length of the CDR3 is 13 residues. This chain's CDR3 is CAAHRGQEETQYF. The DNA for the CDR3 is TGTGCCGCCCACAGGGGGCAGGAAGAGACCCAGTACTTC.

CDR3 sequence (DNA): TGTGCCATCAGTGTGAACGACAGGGGACAGCAGTACTTC. Protein sequence: CAISVNDRGQQYF. V is TRBV10-3 and J is TRBJ2-7, with TRBD1 matching 8 bases. Per germline, CDR1 ENHRY and CDR2 SYGVKD. Trimming at V came to 4 bases and at J to 8 bases, leaving 7 bases not matched to a gene. The CDR3 runs to 13 residues.

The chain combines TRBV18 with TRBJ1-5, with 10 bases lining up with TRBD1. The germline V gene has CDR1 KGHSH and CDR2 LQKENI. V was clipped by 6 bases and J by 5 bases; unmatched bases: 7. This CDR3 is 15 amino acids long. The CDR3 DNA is TGTGCCAGCTCCTTGGGGACAGGGGTCCATCAGCCCCAGCATTTT. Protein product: CASSLGTGVHQPQHF.

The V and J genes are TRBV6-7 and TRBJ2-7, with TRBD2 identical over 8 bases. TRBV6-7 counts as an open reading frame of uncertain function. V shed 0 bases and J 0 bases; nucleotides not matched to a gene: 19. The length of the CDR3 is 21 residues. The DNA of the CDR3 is TGTGCCAGCAGTTACTCGCGTCTGCGTGCACTAGCGGACTCTTTCTCCTACGAGCAGTACTTC. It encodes CASSYSRLRALADSFSYEQYF.

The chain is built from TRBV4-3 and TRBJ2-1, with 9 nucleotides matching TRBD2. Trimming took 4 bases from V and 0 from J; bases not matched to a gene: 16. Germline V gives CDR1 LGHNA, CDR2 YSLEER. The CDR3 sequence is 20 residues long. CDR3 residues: CASSLRAGLASQSSYNEQFF. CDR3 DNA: TGCGCCAGCAGCCTAAGAGCAGGACTAGCGTCACAGAGCTCCTACAATGAGCAGTTCTTC.

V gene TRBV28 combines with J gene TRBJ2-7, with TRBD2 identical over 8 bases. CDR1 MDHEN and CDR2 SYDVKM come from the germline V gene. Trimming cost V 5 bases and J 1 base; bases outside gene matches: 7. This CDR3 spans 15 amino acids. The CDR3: CASSVVSGDSYEQYF. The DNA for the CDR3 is TGTGCCAGCAGTGTCGTTAGCGGGGATTCCTACGAGCAGTACTTC.

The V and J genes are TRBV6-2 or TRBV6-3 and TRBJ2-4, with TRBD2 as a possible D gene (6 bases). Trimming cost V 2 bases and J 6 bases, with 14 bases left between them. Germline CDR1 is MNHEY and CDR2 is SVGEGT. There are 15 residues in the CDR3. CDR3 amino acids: CASSYELAVGNIQYF. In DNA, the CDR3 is TGTGCCAGCAGTTACGAACTAGCTGTAGGAAACATTCAGTACTTC.

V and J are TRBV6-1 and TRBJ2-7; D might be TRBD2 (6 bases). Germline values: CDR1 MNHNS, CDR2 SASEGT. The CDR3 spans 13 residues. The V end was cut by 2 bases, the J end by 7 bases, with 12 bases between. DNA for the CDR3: TGTGCCAGCAGTGAAACGTCGGGGGATGAGCAGTACTTC. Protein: CASSETSGDEQYF.

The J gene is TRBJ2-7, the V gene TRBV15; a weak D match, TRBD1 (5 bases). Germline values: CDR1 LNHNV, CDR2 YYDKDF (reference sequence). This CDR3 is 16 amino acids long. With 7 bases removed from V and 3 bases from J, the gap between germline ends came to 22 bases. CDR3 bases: TGTGCCACCACAGACACACAGGAAGGGATAAACTACGAGCAGTACTTC. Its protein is CATTDTQEGINYEQYF.

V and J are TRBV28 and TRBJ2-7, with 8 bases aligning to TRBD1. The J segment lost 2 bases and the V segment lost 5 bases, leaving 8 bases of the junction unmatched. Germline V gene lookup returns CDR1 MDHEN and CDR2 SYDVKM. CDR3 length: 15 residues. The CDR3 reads CASSAPGTGPYEQYF. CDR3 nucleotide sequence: TGTGCCAGCAGTGCCCCCGGGACAGGTCCCTACGAGCAGTACTTC.

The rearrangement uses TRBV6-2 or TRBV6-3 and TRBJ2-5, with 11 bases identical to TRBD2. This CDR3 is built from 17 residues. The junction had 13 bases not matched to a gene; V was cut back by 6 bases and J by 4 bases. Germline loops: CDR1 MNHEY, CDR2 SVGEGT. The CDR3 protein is CASSLSYGTSGGETQYF. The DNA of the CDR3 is TGTGCCAGCAGCCTGTCTTATGGGACTAGCGGTGGAGAGACCCAGTACTTC.

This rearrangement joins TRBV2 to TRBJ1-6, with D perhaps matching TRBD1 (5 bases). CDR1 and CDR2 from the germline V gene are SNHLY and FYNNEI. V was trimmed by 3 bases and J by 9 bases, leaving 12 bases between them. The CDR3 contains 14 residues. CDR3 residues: CASSEGPSISPLHF. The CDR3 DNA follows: TGTGCCAGCAGTGAGGGGCCCTCGATTTCACCCCTCCACTTT. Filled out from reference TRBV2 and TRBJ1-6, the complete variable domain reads EPEVTQTPSHQVTQMGQEVILRCVPISNHLYFYWYRQILGQKVEFLVSFYNNEISEKSEIFDDQFSVERPDGSNFTLKIRSTKLEDSAMYFCASSEGPSISPLHFGNGTRLTVT.

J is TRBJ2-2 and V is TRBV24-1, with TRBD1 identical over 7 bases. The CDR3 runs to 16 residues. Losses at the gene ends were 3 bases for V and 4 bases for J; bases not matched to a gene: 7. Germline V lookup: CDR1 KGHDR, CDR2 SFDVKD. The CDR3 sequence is CATSDPTGFSTGELFF. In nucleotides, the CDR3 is TGTGCCACCAGTGATCCGACAGGGTTCTCCACCGGGGAGCTGTTTTTT.

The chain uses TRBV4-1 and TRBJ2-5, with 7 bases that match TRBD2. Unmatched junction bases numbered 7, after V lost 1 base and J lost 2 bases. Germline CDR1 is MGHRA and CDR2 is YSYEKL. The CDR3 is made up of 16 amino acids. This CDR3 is CASSQGASGAQETQYF. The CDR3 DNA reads TGCGCCAGCAGCCAAGGGGCCAGCGGGGCTCAAGAGACCCAGTACTTC.

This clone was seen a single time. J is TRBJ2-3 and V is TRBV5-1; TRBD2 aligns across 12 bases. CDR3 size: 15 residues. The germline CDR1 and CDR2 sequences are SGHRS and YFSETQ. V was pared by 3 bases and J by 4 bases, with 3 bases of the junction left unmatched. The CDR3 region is CASSSRLAGADTQYF. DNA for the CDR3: TGCGCCAGCAGCTCAAGACTAGCGGGAGCAGATACGCAGTATTTT.

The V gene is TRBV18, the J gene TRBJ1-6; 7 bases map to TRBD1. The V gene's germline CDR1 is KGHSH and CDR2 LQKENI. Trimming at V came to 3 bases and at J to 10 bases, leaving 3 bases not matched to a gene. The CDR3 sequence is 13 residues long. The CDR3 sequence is CASSPTGESPLHF. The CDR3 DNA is TGTGCCAGCTCACCTACAGGGGAATCACCCCTCCACTTT.

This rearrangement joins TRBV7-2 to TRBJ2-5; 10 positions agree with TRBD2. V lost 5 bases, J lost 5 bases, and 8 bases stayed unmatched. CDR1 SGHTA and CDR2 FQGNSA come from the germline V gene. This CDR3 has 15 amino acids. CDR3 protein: CASSPQAGGPETQYF. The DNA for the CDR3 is TGTGCCAGCAGCCCACAAGCGGGAGGGCCGGAGACCCAGTACTTC.

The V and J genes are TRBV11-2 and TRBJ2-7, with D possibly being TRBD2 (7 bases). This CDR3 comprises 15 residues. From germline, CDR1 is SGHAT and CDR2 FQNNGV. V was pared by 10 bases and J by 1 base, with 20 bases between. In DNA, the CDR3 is TGTGCCACAAGTAGGGGGGAGGGCCTGTCCTACGAGCAGTACTTC. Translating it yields CATSRGEGLSYEQYF.

CDR3 loop: CASSPLVGISTDTQYF. CDR3 nucleotide sequence: TGTGCCAGCAGCCCCCTGGTCGGGATTAGCACAGATACGCAGTATTTT. The V call is TRBV9, the J call TRBJ2-3; D perhaps matches TRBD2 (5 bases). Germline V lookup: CDR1 SGDLS, CDR2 YYNGEE. The CDR3 is 16 amino acids. V was clipped by 4 bases and J by 0 bases, with 15 bases between them.

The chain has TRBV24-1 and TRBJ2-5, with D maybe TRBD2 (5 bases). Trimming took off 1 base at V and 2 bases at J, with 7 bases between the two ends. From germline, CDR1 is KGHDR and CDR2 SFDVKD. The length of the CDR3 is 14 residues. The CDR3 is CATSDFGGQETQYF. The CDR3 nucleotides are TGTGCCACCAGTGATTTCGGCGGGCAAGAGACCCAGTACTTC.